A single sample is the source of the 23 T cell receptor beta chains below, sequenced in a study of regulatory T cells in long-lasting Graves disease. The authors built TCR beta libraries using iRepertoire HTBI primers and Arm-PCR of CDR3 regions. TCRdb independently ran MiXCR on the multiplex PCR reads; one entry per CDR3 protein. The sample contains roughly 530,000 distinct CDR3 sequences, 16% of which appear only once. Documented time point: newly diagnosed GD, antithyroid drugs for less than 3 months. Generation of the TCR library employed RNA extracted from PBMCs. This sample was also put to use in a study of T cells in Graves' hyperthyroidism and ophthalmopathy.

The specimen was peripheral blood mononuclear cells (PBMCs), collected at new diagnosis, from a patient treated with antithyroid drugs. Receptor source: a woman aged 40-65 years with Graves disease.

This clonotype was counted ten times or more. The V gene is TRBV5-1, the J gene TRBJ1-5; no clear D gene. The V and J ends lost 0 bases and 4 bases respectively, with 11 bases between them. CDR1 SGHRS and CDR2 YFSETQ come from the germline V gene. The CDR3 sequence is 15 residues long. CDR3 sequence: CASSLEGLRNQPQHF. DNA of the CDR3: TGCGCCAGCAGCTTGGAGGGCCTTCGGAATCAGCCCCAGCATTTT.

There are a few counts of this clonotype. The chain recombines TRBV2 with TRBJ1-2; D is undetermined. The germline V gene has CDR1 SNHLY and CDR2 FYNNEI. The germline V and J ends were trimmed by 3 bases and 1 base, with 9 bases remaining between them. The CDR3 is 14 residues long. The CDR3 sequence: CASSDTTSNYGYTF. The CDR3 coding sequence is TGTGCCAGCAGTGATACAACTAGTAACTATGGCTACACCTTC.

The rearrangement links TRBV7-3 to TRBJ2-1; D remains unclear. V was shortened by 7 bases and J by 8 bases, with 12 bases between the two germline ends. Germline V gene lookup returns CDR1 SGHTA and CDR2 FQGTGA. The CDR3 extends over 12 amino acids. The CDR3 reads CASTSNEDEQFF. CDR3 nucleotide sequence: TGTGCCAGCACTTCAAATGAGGATGAGCAGTTCTTC. Full variable domain (missing parts from reference TRBV7-3 and TRBJ2-1): GAGVSQTPSNKVTEKGKYVELRCDPISGHTALYWYRQSLGQGPEFLIYFQGTGAADDSGLPNDRFFAVRPEGSVSTLKIQRTERGDSAVYLCASTSNEDEQFFGPGTRLTVL.

This clonotype was picked up many times. The CDR3 loop reads CASRVGASTDTQYF. CDR3 nucleotide sequence: TGCGCCAGCAGAGTCGGGGCTAGCACAGATACGCAGTATTTT. This chain joins TRBV5-1 and TRBJ2-3; D assignment may be TRBD1 or TRBD2 (5 bases each). V was pared by 5 bases and J by 0 bases, with 10 bases between. The CDR3 extends over 14 amino acids. Germline assignment: CDR1 SGHRS and CDR2 YFSETQ.

This clonotype was picked up many times. J is TRBJ1-5 and V is TRBV6-1; the D is unclear. The CDR3 contains 16 residues. In germline, CDR1 is MNHNS, CDR2 SASEGT. The V gene lost 0 bases and the J gene lost 1 base, with 10 bases spanning the gap. Here the CDR3 reads CASSEAQPLSNQPQHF. CDR3 nucleotide sequence: TGTGCCAGCAGTGAAGCGCAACCCTTGAGCAATCAGCCCCAGCATTTT.

The chain couples TRBV27 to TRBJ1-2; 8 nucleotides agree with TRBD1. The CDR3 spans 13 residues. J was trimmed by 7 bases and V by 6 bases; bases with no gene match: 7. From germline, CDR1 is MNHEY and CDR2 SMNVEV (reference sequence). The CDR3 DNA follows: TGTGCCAGCAGATCCGGACAGGGCGGTGGCTACACCTTC. Its protein is CASRSGQGGGYTF.

The chain recombines TRBV10-1 with TRBJ2-3; 8 bases agree with TRBD2. V dropped 6 bases and J dropped 4; count of bases not matched to a gene: 9. This CDR3 region has 15 residues. Germline assignment: CDR1 WNHNN and CDR2 SYGVQD (reference sequence). The DNA for the CDR3 is TGCGCCAGCAGACGAGGACTAGCCAGTTCAGATACGCAGTATTTT. Residues: CASRRGLASSDTQYF.

The chain is built from TRBV20-1 and TRBJ2-5; D not resolved. The CDR3 is made up of 13 amino acids. Germline V CDR1 and CDR2: DFQATT, SNEGSKA (reference sequence). V lost 6 bases and J lost 2, with 13 bases in between. CDR3 sequence reads: CSAETPGQETQYF. The CDR3 DNA reads TGCAGTGCAGAGACACCCGGGCAAGAGACCCAGTACTTC.

The rearrangement uses TRBV6-2 or TRBV6-3 and TRBJ2-7, with unresolved D. V was shortened by 5 bases and J by 7 bases, with 18 bases between the two germline ends. Per the germline V gene, CDR1 is MNHEY and CDR2 is SVGEGT. The CDR3 covers 14 residues. The CDR3 here is CASSGSFSYNEQYF. For the CDR3, the DNA is TGTGCCAGCAGTGGGTCCTTCTCCTACAATGAGCAGTACTTC.

Concerning this clonotype: This may stem from a read error, because a much larger clone lies one nucleotide away. This sequence joins TRBV28 and TRBJ2-1; 10 bases are shared with TRBD1. The CDR3 runs to 16 residues. Germline V lookup: CDR1 MDHEN, CDR2 SYDVKM. V dropped 8 bases and J dropped 10; count of bases not matched to a gene: 17. The CDR3 region is CASLTTGGPAPYEQFF. As DNA, the CDR3 is TGTGCCAGCTTAACGACAGGGGGCCCCGCTCCCTACGAGCAGTTCTTC.

This clonotype was observed a few times. This chain uses TRBV20-1 with TRBJ1-1; possibly TRBD1 for D (5 bases). Looked up from germline, CDR1 is DFQATT and CDR2 is SNEGSKA (reference sequence). V gave up 6 bases and J gave up 2 bases, with 10 bases separating them. CDR3 length: 12 amino acids. CDR3 amino acids: CSALRGNTEAFF. The DNA for the CDR3 is TGCAGTGCCCTTAGGGGTAACACTGAAGCTTTCTTT.

This clonotype appeared many times. V is TRBV28 and J is TRBJ1-2, with D maybe TRBD1 (6 bases). CDR1 and CDR2 (germline): MDHEN, SYDVKM. V was cut by 4 bases and J by 2 bases, with 14 bases left in between. The CDR3 has 15 amino acids. The CDR3 sequence is CASSSSDRENYGYTF. CDR3 coding DNA: TGTGCCAGCAGTTCCTCGGACAGAGAGAACTATGGCTACACCTTC.

The rearrangement uses TRBV28 and TRBJ2-4; 8 bases align to TRBD1. The CDR3 covers 19 residues. CDR1 is MDHEN and CDR2 is SYDVKM in the germline V gene. V trimming: 3 bases; J trimming: 0 bases; junction bases outside the gene matches: 13. The CDR3 is CASSFGTTGANLAKNIQYF. In DNA form, the CDR3 reads TGTGCCAGCAGTTTCGGGACGACAGGGGCTAACTTAGCCAAAAACATTCAGTACTTC.

This clonotype turned up a few times. DNA for the CDR3: TGTGCCAGCAGTTACCGACAGGGGGCAGGATACGAGCAGTACTTC. It specifies CASSYRQGAGYEQYF. V usage is TRBV6-5 and J usage is TRBJ2-7; 10 bases map to TRBD1. The CDR3 loop spans 15 amino acids. The J segment lost 4 bases and the V segment lost 2 bases, leaving 5 bases of the junction unmatched. Per germline, CDR1 MNHEY and CDR2 SVGAGI.

The sample holds many counts of this clonotype. This chain links TRBV6-5 with TRBJ1-1; no definite D call. Germline V CDR1 and CDR2: MNHEY, SVGAGI. The CDR3 spans 13 residues. V was pared by 0 bases and J by 1 base, with 3 bases between. Here the CDR3 DNA reads TGTGCCAGCAGTTACTCGTCGAACACTGAAGCTTTCTTT. It encodes CASSYSSNTEAFF.

This clonotype was seen at least ten times. CDR3 sequence reads: CASSLEVTGDQETQYF. CDR3 DNA: TGCGCCAGCAGCTTGGAGGTGACAGGGGACCAAGAGACCCAGTACTTC. This rearrangement joins TRBV5-1 to TRBJ2-5, with 8 bases that match TRBD1. The CDR3 extends over 16 amino acids. Per the germline V gene, CDR1 is SGHRS and CDR2 is YFSETQ. Trimming at V came to 0 bases and at J to 0 bases, leaving 4 bases not matched to a gene.

The chain employs TRBV9 and TRBJ2-3, with D tentatively TRBD2 (5 bases). Germline V lookup: CDR1 SGDLS, CDR2 YYNGEE. Trimming cost V 0 bases and J 2 bases, with 10 bases left between them. The CDR3 is 15 amino acids. As DNA, the CDR3 is TGTGCCAGCAGCGTAGACGGGGTGATCACAGATACGCAGTATTTT. This translates into CASSVDGVITDTQYF. The variable domain in full, with the rest retrieved from reference TRBV9 and TRBJ2-3, is DSGVTQTPKHLITATGQRVTLRCSPRSGDLSVYWYQQSLDQGLQFLIQYYNGEERAKGNILERFSAQQFPDLHSELNLSSLELGDSALYFCASSVDGVITDTQYFGPGTRLTVL.

The sample holds a few counts of this clonotype. The rearrangement uses TRBV12-3 or TRBV12-4 and TRBJ2-1; 7 bases agree with TRBD2. The V and J ends lost 4 bases and 7 bases, in that order; junction bases with no gene match: 10. The CDR3 is 15 amino acids. CDR3 sequence reads: CASSSTTGGHNEQFF. CDR3 DNA sequence: TGTGCCAGCAGTTCCACGACGGGGGGTCATAATGAGCAGTTCTTC.

This clonotype was detected a few times. The chain couples TRBV5-1 to TRBJ2-5; 8 nucleotides align to TRBD2. V shed 0 bases, J shed 2 bases, and the junction held 6 bases outside the gene matches. Per the germline V gene, CDR1 is SGHRS and CDR2 is YFSETQ. The CDR3 consists of 16 residues. This chain's CDR3 is CASSLASRGGQETQYF. Written as DNA, the CDR3 is TGCGCCAGCAGCTTGGCCTCTCGCGGGGGGCAAGAGACCCAGTACTTC.

To note about this clonotype: This likely reflects a read error, since a far larger clone is one base away. The rearrangement joins TRBV28 to TRBJ2-1, with unresolved D. CDR3 length: 11 amino acids. Deletions cut 5 bases from V and 9 bases from J, with 8 bases between. Looked up from germline, CDR1 is MDHEN and CDR2 is SYDVKM. The CDR3 reads CASSPDTEQFF. The CDR3 DNA reads as TGTGCCAGCAGTCCCGACACTGAGCAGTTCTTC.

As for this clonotype: One junction end does not reproduce the germline sequence, and a read error may be involved. This chain connects TRBV7-8 to TRBJ1-4; no reliable D call. Germline-derived CDR1 and CDR2 are SGHVS and FQNEAQ. The CDR3 extends over 17 amino acids. CDR3 DNA sequence: TGTGCCAGCAGCTTAGTTCCTGCTTATACAACTAATGGAAAACTGTTTTTT. Translated: CASSLVPAYTTNGKLFF.

The J gene is TRBJ1-3, the V gene TRBV4-1, with D unresolved. Germline CDR1 MGHRA, CDR2 YSYEKL. The CDR3 extends over 15 amino acids. V lost 3 bases to trimming and J lost 2 bases, with 11 bases between them. CDR3 protein: CASSQDRSPGNTIYF. The CDR3 DNA follows: TGCGCCAGCAGCCAGGATAGAAGCCCTGGAAACACCATATATTTT.

This clonotype was picked up many times. The V call is TRBV2, the J call TRBJ1-2; D remains unclear. The CDR3 runs to 14 residues. Germline values: CDR1 SNHLY, CDR2 FYNNEI. V lost 2 bases, J lost 4 bases, and 11 bases lay in between. CDR3 in DNA: TGTGCCAGCAGTGAAATGAGGGCAGTCTATGGCTACACCTTC. Residues: CASSEMRAVYGYTF.